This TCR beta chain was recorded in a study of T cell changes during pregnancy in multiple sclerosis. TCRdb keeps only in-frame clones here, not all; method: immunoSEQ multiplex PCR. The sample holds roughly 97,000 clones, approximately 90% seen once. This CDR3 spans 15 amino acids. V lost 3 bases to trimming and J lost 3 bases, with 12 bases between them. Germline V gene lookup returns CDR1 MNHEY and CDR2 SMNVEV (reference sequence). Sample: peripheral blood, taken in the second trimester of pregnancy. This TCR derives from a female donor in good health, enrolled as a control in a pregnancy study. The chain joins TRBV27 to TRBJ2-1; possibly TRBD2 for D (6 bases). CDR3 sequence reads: CASSFIAASYNEQFF. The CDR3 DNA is TGTGCCAGCAGTTTTATAGCGGCAAGCTACAATGAGCAGTTCTTC.